This TCR beta chain was recovered during a study of PD-1 and CTLA-4 blockade in melanoma. Assay: immunoSEQ multiplex PCR; the TCRdb copy retains only in-frame clones and omits some. The sample contains approximately 33,000 clones, approximately 90% of which appear only once. V lost 1 base and J lost 2, with 18 bases in between. From germline, CDR1 is SGHAT and CDR2 FQNNGV. The CDR3 length is 17 residues. Sample: CD8+ T cells from peripheral blood, taken from a patient given anti-PD-1 treatment. The V and J genes are TRBV11-2 and TRBJ2-7, with TRBD1 as a possible D gene (6 bases). The TCR comes from a human donor with melanoma. For the CDR3, the DNA is TGTGCCAGCAGCTTAGGGTGGCCCGGGACAAGGACCTACGAGCAGTACTTC. It specifies CASSLGWPGTRTYEQYF.